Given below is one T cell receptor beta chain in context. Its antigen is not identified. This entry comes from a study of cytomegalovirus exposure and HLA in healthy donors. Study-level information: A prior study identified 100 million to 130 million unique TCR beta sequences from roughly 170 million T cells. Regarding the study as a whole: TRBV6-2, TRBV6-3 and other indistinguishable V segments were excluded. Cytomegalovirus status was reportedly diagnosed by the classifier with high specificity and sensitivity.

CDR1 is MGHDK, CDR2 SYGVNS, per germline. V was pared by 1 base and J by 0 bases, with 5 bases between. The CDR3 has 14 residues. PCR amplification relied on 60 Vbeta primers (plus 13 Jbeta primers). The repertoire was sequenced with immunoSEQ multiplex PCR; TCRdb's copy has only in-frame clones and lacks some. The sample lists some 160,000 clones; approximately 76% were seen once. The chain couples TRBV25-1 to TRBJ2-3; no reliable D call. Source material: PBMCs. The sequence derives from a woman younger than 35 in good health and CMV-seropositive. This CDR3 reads CASSELRSTDTQYF. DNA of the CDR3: TGTGCCAGCAGTGAATTGCGCAGCACAGATACGCAGTATTTT.